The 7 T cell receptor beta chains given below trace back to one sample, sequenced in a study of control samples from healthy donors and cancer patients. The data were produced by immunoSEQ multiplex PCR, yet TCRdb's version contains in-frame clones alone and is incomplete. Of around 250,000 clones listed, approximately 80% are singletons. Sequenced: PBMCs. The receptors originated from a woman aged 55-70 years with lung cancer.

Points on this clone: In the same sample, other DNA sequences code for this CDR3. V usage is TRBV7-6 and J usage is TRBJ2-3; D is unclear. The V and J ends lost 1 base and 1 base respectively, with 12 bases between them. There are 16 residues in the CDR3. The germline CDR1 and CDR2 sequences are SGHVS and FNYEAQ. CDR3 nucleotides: TGTGCCAGCAGCTTAGGGGCCCGGGTCCGCACAGATACGCAGTATTTT. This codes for CASSLGARVRTDTQYF.

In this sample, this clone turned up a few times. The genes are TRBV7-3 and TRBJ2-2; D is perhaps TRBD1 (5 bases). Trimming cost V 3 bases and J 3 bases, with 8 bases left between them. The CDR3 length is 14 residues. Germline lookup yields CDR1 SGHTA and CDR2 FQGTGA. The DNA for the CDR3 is TGTGCCAGCAGCTTGGTAGGGGACACCGGGGAGCTGTTTTTT. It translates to CASSLVGDTGELFF.

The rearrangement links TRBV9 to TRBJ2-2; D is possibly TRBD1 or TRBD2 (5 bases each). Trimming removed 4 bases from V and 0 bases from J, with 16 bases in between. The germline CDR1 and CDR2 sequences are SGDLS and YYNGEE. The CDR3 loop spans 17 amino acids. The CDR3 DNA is TGTGCCAGCAGCCCTCGACTTGGGACCGCGAACACCGGGGAGCTGTTTTTT. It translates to CASSPRLGTANTGELFF.

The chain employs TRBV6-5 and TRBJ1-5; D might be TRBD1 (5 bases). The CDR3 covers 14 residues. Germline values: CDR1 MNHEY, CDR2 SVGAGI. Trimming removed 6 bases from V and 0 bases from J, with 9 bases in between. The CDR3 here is CASRGRDSNQPQHF. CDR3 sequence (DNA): TGTGCCAGCAGAGGCAGGGATAGCAATCAGCCCCAGCATTTT.

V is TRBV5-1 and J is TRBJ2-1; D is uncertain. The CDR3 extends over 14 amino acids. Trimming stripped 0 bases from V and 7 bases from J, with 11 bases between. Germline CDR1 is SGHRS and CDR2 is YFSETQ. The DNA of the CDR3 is TGCGCCAGCAGCTTGGGCTTGAGCCCGAATGAGCAGTTCTTC. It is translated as CASSLGLSPNEQFF.

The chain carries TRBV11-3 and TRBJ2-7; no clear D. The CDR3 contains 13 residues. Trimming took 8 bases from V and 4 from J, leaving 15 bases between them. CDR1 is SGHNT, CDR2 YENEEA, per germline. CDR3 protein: CASSKAFEYEQYF. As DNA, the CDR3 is TGTGCCAGCTCAAAGGCTTTCGAATACGAGCAGTACTTC.

Here the CDR3 reads CASSLAGTAEETQYF. CDR3 coding DNA: TGCGCCAGCAGCTTGGCGGGGACAGCCGAAGAGACCCAGTACTTC. The rearrangement joins TRBV5-1 to TRBJ2-5, with TRBD1 matching 7 bases. Germline V gene lookup returns CDR1 SGHRS and CDR2 YFSETQ. This CDR3 spans 15 amino acids. V lost 0 bases to trimming and J lost 3 bases; unmatched junction nucleotides: 5.